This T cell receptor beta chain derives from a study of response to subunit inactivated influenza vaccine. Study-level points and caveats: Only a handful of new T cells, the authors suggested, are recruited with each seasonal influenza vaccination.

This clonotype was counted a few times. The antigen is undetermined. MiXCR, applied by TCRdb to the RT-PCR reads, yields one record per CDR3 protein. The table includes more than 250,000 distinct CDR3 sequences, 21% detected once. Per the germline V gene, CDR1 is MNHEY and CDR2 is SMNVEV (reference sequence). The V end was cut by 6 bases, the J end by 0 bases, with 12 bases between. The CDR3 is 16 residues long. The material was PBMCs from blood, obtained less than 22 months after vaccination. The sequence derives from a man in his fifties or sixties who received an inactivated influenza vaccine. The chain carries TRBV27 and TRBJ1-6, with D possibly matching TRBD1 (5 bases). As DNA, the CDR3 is TGTGCCAGCAGGATGGGACGGAGCTCCTATAATTCACCCCTCCACTTT. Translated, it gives CASRMGRSSYNSPLHF.